This entry describes one T cell receptor (beta chain). Its antigen is still unknown. Total RNA input per TCR library was approximately 3.5 ug. With about 17 and 10 cycles respectively, two nested PCRs were carried out on TCRalpha and TCRbeta cDNA. TCRdb reprocessed the 5' RACE reads and reports one entry per CDR3 protein, with no DNA. In all, the sample yields about 200,000 distinct CDR3 sequences. CDR1 SEHNR and CDR2 FQNEAQ come from the germline V gene (reference sequence). This CDR3 has 15 residues. The data were taken from a study of monozygotic twins with inflammatory bowel disease. Study results and caveats: Subtypes among T cells remained indistinguishable.

The TCR originated in a human donor with ulcerative colitis or Crohn's disease, or a healthy co-twin of an affected twin (not recorded which). The chain couples TRBV7-9 to TRBJ2-2; TCRdb proposes TRBD1, but this gene call is untestable without DNA. Sequences were obtained from blood. The CDR3 spells CASSPQTGNTGELFF.